The entry that follows covers one T cell receptor beta chain sequence. No antigen is known for it. These data are taken from a study of CD8 T cells in Susac syndrome. The study's findings and limits: The authors acknowledged that the study's TCR sequencing and HLA analysis involved relatively few individuals.

The individuals used as controls were healthy donors who had been matched for both age and sex. Trimming cost V 2 bases and J 0 bases, with 11 bases left between them. The CDR3 sequence is 17 residues long. Germline CDR1 reads LNHDA; CDR2 reads SQIVND (reference sequence). Roughly 0.45 to 1 ug RNA was reverse transcribed with random hexamers. MiXCR, run by TCRdb on the immunoSEQ multiplex PCR reads, gives a single entry per CDR3 protein. The repertoire has some 120,000 distinct CDR3 sequences, around 95% of them found once; the top ten carry 0.098%. The rearrangement joins TRBV19 to TRBJ2-6, with a possible D match to TRBD1 (6 bases). Sequencing was carried out using CD4+ T cells from PBMCs. This receptor was obtained from a human donor in good health. This chain's CDR3 is CASSIRQVPSGANVLTF. The CDR3 DNA sequence: TGTGCCAGTAGTATACGACAGGTGCCCTCTGGGGCCAACGTCCTGACTTTC.